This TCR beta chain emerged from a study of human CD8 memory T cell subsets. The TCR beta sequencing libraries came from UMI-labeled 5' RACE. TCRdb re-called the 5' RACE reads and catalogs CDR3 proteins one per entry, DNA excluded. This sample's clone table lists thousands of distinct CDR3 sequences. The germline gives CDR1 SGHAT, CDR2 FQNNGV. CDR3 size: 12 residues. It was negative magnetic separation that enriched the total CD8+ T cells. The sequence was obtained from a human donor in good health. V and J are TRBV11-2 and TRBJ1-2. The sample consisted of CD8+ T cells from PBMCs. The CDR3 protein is CASSLGSYGYTF.